This T cell receptor (beta chain) was documented in a study of shared clonotypes between healthy human individuals. Libraries were prepared by immunoSEQ multiplex PCR; TCRdb keeps only in-frame clonotypes and omits some of them. The top ten hold 0.35% to 0.45% of the sample, which has about 2.4 million clones, 93% seen once. Germline-derived CDR1 and CDR2 are MNHNY and SVGAGI (reference sequence). The CDR3 runs 16 residues. V gave up 4 bases and J gave up 3 bases; unmatched junction bases: 11. This clonotype originated in a man aged 18-30 years in good health. Some clones in this sample may be carry-over from other donors' samples. The specimen was naive CD4+ T cells from PBMCs. Sample subset: CD45RA+ positively selected. This chain uses TRBV6-6 with TRBJ2-7; 8 bases line up with TRBD2. The CDR3 region is CASSSLLAEVDYEQYF. The CDR3 coding sequence is TGTGCCAGCAGTTCCCTACTAGCGGAGGTGGACTACGAGCAGTACTTC.